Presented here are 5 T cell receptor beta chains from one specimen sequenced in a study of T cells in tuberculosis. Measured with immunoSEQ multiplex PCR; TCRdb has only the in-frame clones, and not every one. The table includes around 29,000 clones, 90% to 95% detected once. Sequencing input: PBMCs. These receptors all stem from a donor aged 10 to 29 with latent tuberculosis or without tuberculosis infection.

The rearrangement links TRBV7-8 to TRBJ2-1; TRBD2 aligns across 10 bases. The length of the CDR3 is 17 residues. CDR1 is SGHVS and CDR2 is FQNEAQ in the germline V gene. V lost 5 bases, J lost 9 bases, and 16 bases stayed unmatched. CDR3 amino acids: CASSLGSSGRFVGEQFF. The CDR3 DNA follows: TGTGCCAGCAGCCTCGGAAGTAGCGGGAGGTTTGTTGGTGAGCAGTTCTTC.

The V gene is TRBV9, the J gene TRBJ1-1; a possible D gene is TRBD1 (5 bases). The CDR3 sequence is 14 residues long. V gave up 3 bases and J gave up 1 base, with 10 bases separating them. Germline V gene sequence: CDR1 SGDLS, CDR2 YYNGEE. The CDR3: CASSGTGSNTEAFF. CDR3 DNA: TGTGCCAGCAGCGGAACAGGATCGAACACTGAAGCTTTCTTT.

CDR3 residues: CASTHDPGTGAHEQYF. The CDR3 region has the DNA TGTGCCAGCACCCACGACCCCGGGACAGGGGCGCACGAGCAGTACTTC. The gene calls are TRBV7-2 and TRBJ2-7, with 10 bases lining up with TRBD1. The J segment lost 5 bases and the V segment lost 7 bases, leaving 14 bases of the junction unmatched. Germline V gene sequence: CDR1 SGHTA, CDR2 FQGNSA. The CDR3 loop spans 16 amino acids.

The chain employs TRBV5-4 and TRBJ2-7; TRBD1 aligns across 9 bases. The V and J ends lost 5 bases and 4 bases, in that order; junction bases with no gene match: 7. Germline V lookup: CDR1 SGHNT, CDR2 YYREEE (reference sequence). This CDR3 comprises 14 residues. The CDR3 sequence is CASRPGQGPYEQYF. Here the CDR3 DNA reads TGTGCCAGCAGGCCGGGACAGGGACCTTACGAGCAGTACTTC.

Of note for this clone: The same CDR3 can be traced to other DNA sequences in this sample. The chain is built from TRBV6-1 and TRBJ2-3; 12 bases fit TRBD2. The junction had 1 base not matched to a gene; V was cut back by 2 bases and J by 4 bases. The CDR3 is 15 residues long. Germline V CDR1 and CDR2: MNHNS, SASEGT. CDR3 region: CASSELAGGPDTQYF. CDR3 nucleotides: TGTGCCAGCAGTGAACTAGCGGGAGGGCCAGATACGCAGTATTTT.